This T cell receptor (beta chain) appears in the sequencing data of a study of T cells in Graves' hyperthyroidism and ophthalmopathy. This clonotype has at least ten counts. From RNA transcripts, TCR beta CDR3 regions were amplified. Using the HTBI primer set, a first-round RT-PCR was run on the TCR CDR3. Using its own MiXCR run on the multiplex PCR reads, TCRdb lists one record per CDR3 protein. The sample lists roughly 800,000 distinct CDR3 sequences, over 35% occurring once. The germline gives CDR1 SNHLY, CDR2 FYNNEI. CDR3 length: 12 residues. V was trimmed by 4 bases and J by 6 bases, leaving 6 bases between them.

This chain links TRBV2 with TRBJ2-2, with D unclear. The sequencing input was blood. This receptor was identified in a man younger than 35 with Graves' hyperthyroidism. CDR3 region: CASSASAGELFF. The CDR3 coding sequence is TGTGCCAGCAGTGCGAGCGCCGGGGAGCTGTTTTTT. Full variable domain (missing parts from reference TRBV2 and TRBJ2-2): EPEVTQTPSHQVTQMGQEVILRCVPISNHLYFYWYRQILGQKVEFLVSFYNNEISEKSEIFDDQFSVERPDGSNFTLKIRSTKLEDSAMYFCASSASAGELFFGEGSRLTVL.